The next 9 T cell receptor beta chains were all read from a single sample in a study of T cells in localized non-small cell lung cancer. The protocol was immunoSEQ multiplex PCR, while the TCRdb copy is restricted to in-frame clones and leaves out a portion. The table shows some 55,000 clones, with approximately 80% occurring only once. The specimen comprised peripheral blood, sampled before any cancer treatment. The receptors derive from an older female donor with stage II squamous cell lung carcinoma.

CDR3 sequence (DNA): TGTGCCAGCAGTCTAGGAGGCAGCGATCAGCCCCAGCATTTT. Translation gives CASSLGGSDQPQHF. This sequence joins TRBV7-8 and TRBJ1-5, with D unresolved. The V gene lost 6 bases and the J gene lost 5 bases, with 14 bases spanning the gap. Germline-derived CDR1 and CDR2 are SGHVS and FQNEAQ. The CDR3 is 14 residues long.

This chain joins TRBV7-9 and TRBJ1-4; D call uncertain. The V and J ends lost 0 bases and 5 bases respectively, with 13 bases between them. The CDR3 is made up of 16 amino acids. CDR1 is SEHNR, CDR2 FQNEAQ, per germline (reference sequence). The chain's CDR3 is CASSLATGPSNEKLFF. CDR3 DNA sequence: TGTGCCAGCAGCTTAGCAACTGGGCCTTCCAATGAAAAACTGTTTTTT.

The V call is TRBV19, the J call TRBJ1-1; D possibly corresponds to TRBD1 (5 bases). From germline, CDR1 is LNHDA and CDR2 SQIVND (reference sequence). CDR3 length: 13 residues. The ends were cut back, 7 bases at V and 2 bases at J, with 11 bases in the middle. In DNA, the CDR3 is TGTGCCAGTAATAGACAGAAAAACACTGAAGCTTTCTTT. Translated, it gives CASNRQKNTEAFF.

CDR3 region: CASSLAHGREQFF. DNA for the CDR3: TGTGCCAGCAGCTTAGCGCATGGCAGGGAGCAGTTCTTC. The gene calls are TRBV11-1 and TRBJ2-1; D not resolved. CDR1 SGHAT and CDR2 FQDESV come from the germline V gene (reference sequence). This CDR3 has 13 amino acids. The V end was cut by 0 bases, the J end by 10 bases, with 10 bases between.

The gene calls are TRBV7-6 and TRBJ2-5; 8 positions match TRBD2. This CDR3 spans 15 amino acids. Per germline, CDR1 SGHVS and CDR2 FNYEAQ. The junction had 3 bases not matched to a gene; V was cut back by 3 bases and J by 0 bases. The CDR3 DNA sequence: TGTGCCAGCAGCTTCTCGGGGGGGTACCAAGAGACCCAGTACTTC. Protein: CASSFSGGYQETQYF.

The V call is TRBV5-3, the J call TRBJ2-5; D gene uncertain. TRBV5-3 is noted as an ORF with a role that remains uncertain. V gave up 8 bases and J gave up 2 bases, with 13 bases separating them. The CDR3 is 13 residues long. The CDR3 DNA reads TGTGCCAGCAGCACAAAACCGCAAGAGACCCAGTACTTC. Protein: CASSTKPQETQYF.

CDR3 sequence: CAWTSAPSYEQYF. In DNA, the CDR3 is TGTGCCTGGACCTCCGCCCCCTCCTACGAGCAGTACTTC. The J gene is TRBJ2-7, the V gene TRBV30; D uncertain. Germline CDR1 GTSNPN, CDR2 SVGIG (reference sequence). This CDR3 spans 13 amino acids. V was cut by 4 bases and J by 0 bases, with 10 bases left in between.

The genes are TRBV5-1 and TRBJ2-2; D gene ambiguous. The CDR3 extends over 15 amino acids. The V gene lost 2 bases and the J gene lost 0 bases, with 8 bases spanning the gap. Germline CDR1 is SGHRS and CDR2 is YFSETQ. CDR3 nucleotide sequence: TGCGCCAGCAGCTTATGGGAATCGAACACCGGGGAGCTGTTTTTT. It codes for CASSLWESNTGELFF. The variable domain in full, with the rest retrieved from reference TRBV5-1 and TRBJ2-2, is KAGVTQTPRYLIKTRGQQVTLSCSPISGHRSVSWYQQTPGQGLQFLFEYFSETQRNKGNFPGRFSGRQFSNSRSEMNVSTLELGDSALYLCASSLWESNTGELFFGEGSRLTVL.

This clone was seen only once. The genes are TRBV18 and TRBJ1-2; no definite D call. Between the trimmed V and J ends, which lost 2 bases and 3 bases, there was a span of 16 bases. CDR3 size: 16 residues. Germline V gene sequence: CDR1 KGHSH, CDR2 LQKENI. The CDR3 loop reads CASSPTWTGQDYGYTF. The CDR3 DNA sequence: TGTGCCAGCTCACCAACCTGGACCGGGCAGGACTATGGCTACACCTTC.